This entry lists 30 T cell receptor beta chains sequenced from one sample in a study of blood T cell repertoires in COVID-19 (dated by TCRdb to about 2020). The library was built by means of the immunoSEQ multiplex PCR assay. This immuneACCESS table, as held by TCRdb, lists in-frame sequences with V and J called but not all clones. Of the missing ones, under half trace to an unresolved V gene in checked studies; the others have no known cause. The sample table shows 200,000 to 250,000 clones, and roughly 80% are seen once. Of the sample, less than 3.5% is held by the ten largest clones. Sample: peripheral blood. The receptors were gathered from a young woman with acute or convalescent COVID-19.

This clone showed up just once. The chain carries TRBV6-1 and TRBJ2-7; 7 bases match TRBD1. This CDR3 is 13 amino acids long. The germline V gene encodes CDR1 MNHNS and CDR2 SASEGT. With V trimmed by 10 bases and J by 1 base, 7 bases remained unmatched. Written as DNA, the CDR3 is TGTGCCACCCGGGACAGCAATTCCTACGAGCAGTACTTC. Translation: CATRDSNSYEQYF.

V usage is TRBV4-3 and J usage is TRBJ2-5; D may be TRBD1 (5 bases). CDR1 is LGHNA, CDR2 YSLEER, per germline. V lost 0 bases and J 1 base, leaving 9 bases between the germline ends. There are 15 residues in the CDR3. The CDR3 DNA follows: TGCGCCAGCAGCCAAGATGCAGACAGCCAAGAGACCCAGTACTTC. Translation gives CASSQDADSQETQYF.

This chain joins TRBV7-9 and TRBJ2-2; TRBD2 might be the D (5 bases). Per the germline V gene, CDR1 is SEHNR and CDR2 is FQNEAQ (reference sequence). The CDR3 is made up of 15 amino acids. Trimming pared 1 base from V and 1 base from J, leaving 7 bases between. This CDR3 reads CASSLEDWNTGELFF. The CDR3 bases are TGTGCCAGCAGCTTAGAGGACTGGAACACCGGGGAGCTGTTTTTT.

The chain combines TRBV11-3 with TRBJ2-2; D is undetermined. Germline assignment: CDR1 SGHNT and CDR2 YENEEA. The CDR3 contains 13 residues. The V end lost 5 bases, the J end lost 7 bases, and 11 bases lay between the germline ends. The DNA for the CDR3 is TGTGCCAGCAGCCGTCGAGGCGTCGGGGAGCTGTTTTTT. This encodes CASSRRGVGELFF.

The rearrangement uses TRBV15 and TRBJ2-2, with TRBD1 matching over 9 bases. J gave up 2 bases and V 4 bases, and 2 bases lay outside the gene matches. Germline V gene lookup returns CDR1 LNHNV and CDR2 YYDKDF (reference sequence). CDR3 length equals 15 residues. CDR3 sequence reads: CATSKQGANTGELFF. The CDR3 nucleotides read TGTGCCACCAGCAAACAGGGGGCTAACACCGGGGAGCTGTTTTTT.

V gene TRBV7-9 combines with J gene TRBJ2-7; D unclear. V lost 5 bases to trimming and J lost 2 bases, with 10 bases between them. This CDR3 is 13 amino acids long. Germline V gene lookup returns CDR1 SEHNR and CDR2 FQNEAQ (reference sequence). As DNA, the CDR3 is TGTGCCAGCAGCCCACCTCACACCTACGAGCAGTACTTC. Translating gives CASSPPHTYEQYF. Full variable domain (missing parts from reference TRBV7-9 and TRBJ2-7): DTGVSQNPRHKITKRGQNVTFRCDPISEHNRLYWYRQTLGQGPEFLTYFQNEAQLEKSRLLSDRFSAERPKGSFSTLEIQRTEQGDSAMYLCASSPPHTYEQYFGPGTRLTVT.

This clone was seen a single time. The gene calls are TRBV10-3 and TRBJ2-5, with 9 positions matching TRBD2. The CDR3 sequence is 17 residues long. The V and J ends lost 4 bases and 4 bases, in that order; junction bases with no gene match: 13. From germline, CDR1 is ENHRY and CDR2 SYGVKD. The CDR3 nucleotides read TGTGCCATCAGTGGTCGGCCGGGCGGGAGGGCCACAGAGACCCAGTACTTC. Its translation is CAISGRPGGRATETQYF.

This clone was seen a handful of times. The V and J genes are TRBV23-1 and TRBJ2-2; 7 nucleotides line up with TRBD1. TRBV23-1 is designated an ORF whose function remains uncertain. Germline trimming cut 7 bases from V and 2 bases from J; bases unmatched to any gene: 7. The CDR3 covers 15 residues. The CDR3 spells CASTDNRGNTGELFF. The CDR3 region has the DNA TGCGCCAGCACCGACAACAGGGGTAACACCGGGGAGCTGTTTTTT.

In its sample, this clone was seen once. This chain uses TRBV29-1 with TRBJ2-3; TRBD2 matches 7 bases. This CDR3 has 16 residues. V dropped 2 bases and J dropped 4; count of bases not matched to a gene: 12. Per the germline V gene, CDR1 is SQVTM and CDR2 is ANQGSEA. CDR3 loop: CSVESYRGSISDTQYF. The CDR3 bases are TGCAGCGTTGAAAGCTACCGCGGGAGCATTTCAGATACGCAGTATTTT.

The chain is built from TRBV5-1 and TRBJ2-1; no firm D call. Trimming removed 4 bases at V and 4 bases at J, with 9 bases between. CDR3 size: 13 residues. The germline CDR1 and CDR2 sequences are SGHRS and YFSETQ. CDR3 sequence: CASSTGAYNEQFF. The CDR3 DNA follows: TGCGCCAGCAGCACCGGAGCATACAATGAGCAGTTCTTC. Filled out from reference TRBV5-1 and TRBJ2-1, the complete variable domain reads KAGVTQTPRYLIKTRGQQVTLSCSPISGHRSVSWYQQTPGQGLQFLFEYFSETQRNKGNFPGRFSGRQFSNSRSEMNVSTLELGDSALYLCASSTGAYNEQFFGPGTRLTVL.

The chain links TRBV25-1 to TRBJ1-6; the D gene is possibly TRBD1 (5 bases). This CDR3 region has 14 residues. CDR1 is MGHDK and CDR2 is SYGVNS in the germline V gene. Trimming took 5 bases from V and 6 from J, leaving 11 bases between them. The CDR3 spells CASSLGLTNSPLHF. The CDR3 DNA is TGTGCCAGCAGTCTGGGACTGACTAATTCACCCCTCCACTTT.

The V gene is TRBV4-1, the J gene TRBJ2-1, with 14 nucleotides matching TRBD2. Germline-derived CDR1 and CDR2 are MGHRA and YSYEKL. The CDR3 spans 18 residues. Losses at the gene ends were 4 bases for V and 1 base for J; bases not matched to a gene: 6. The CDR3 spells CASSPPGLAGESYNEQFF. The CDR3, as DNA: TGCGCCAGCAGCCCACCGGGACTAGCGGGAGAGTCCTACAATGAGCAGTTCTTC.

This chain links TRBV10-2 with TRBJ2-7, with TRBD2 matching over 11 bases. J lost 6 bases, V lost 7 bases, and 8 bases had no gene match. Germline loops: CDR1 WSHSY, CDR2 SAAADI. This CDR3 is built from 14 residues. The CDR3 sequence is CASTSLAGVVEQYF. The CDR3 DNA reads TGCGCCAGCACTTCACTAGCGGGAGTCGTCGAGCAGTACTTC.

This clone was seen a handful of times. This sequence joins TRBV18 and TRBJ1-6; possible D gene TRBD1, 6 bases. Germline loops: CDR1 KGHSH, CDR2 LQKENI. The CDR3 length is 13 residues. The ends were cut back, 5 bases at V and 7 bases at J, with 9 bases in the middle. CDR3 region: CASSSGQNSPLHF. As DNA, the CDR3 is TGTGCCAGCTCATCAGGACAGAATTCACCCCTCCACTTT.

The genes are TRBV11-2 and TRBJ2-3; 7 bases are shared with TRBD2. The V gene's germline CDR1 is SGHAT and CDR2 FQNNGV. Germline trimming cut 2 bases from V and 0 bases from J; bases unmatched to any gene: 11. This CDR3 has 18 amino acids. The CDR3 sequence: CASSLREDRRASTDTQYF. CDR3 DNA sequence: TGTGCCAGCAGCTTACGGGAGGACCGCCGTGCTAGCACAGATACGCAGTATTTT. Variable domain in full (rest from reference TRBV11-2 and TRBJ2-3): EAGVAQSPRYKIIEKRQSVAFWCNPISGHATLYWYQQILGQGPKLLIQFQNNGVVDDSQLPKDRFSAERLKGVDSTLKIQPAKLEDSAVYLCASSLREDRRASTDTQYFGPGTRLTVL.

The chain combines TRBV5-4 with TRBJ1-1; possibly TRBD1 for D (6 bases). The CDR3 runs 13 residues. Germline CDR1 SGHNT, CDR2 YYREEE (reference sequence). Trimming removed 0 bases from V and 10 bases from J, with 13 bases in between. The CDR3: CASSLGTAGGAFF. For the CDR3, the DNA is TGTGCCAGCAGCTTGGGGACAGCTGGTGGAGCTTTCTTT.

The chain couples TRBV4-3 to TRBJ2-2; D not certain. CDR1 is LGHNA, CDR2 YSLEER, per germline. With 5 bases removed from V and 5 bases from J, the gap between germline ends came to 9 bases. The CDR3 totals 13 residues. The CDR3 loop is CASSVPGTGELFF. The CDR3 DNA is TGCGCCAGCAGCGTCCCGGGTACCGGGGAGCTGTTTTTT.

This sequence joins TRBV6-5 and TRBJ1-4, with 8 bases matching TRBD1. This CDR3 region has 14 residues. Germline loops: CDR1 MNHEY, CDR2 SVGAGI. Trimming took 4 bases from V and 8 from J; bases not matched to a gene: 6. Written as DNA, the CDR3 is TGTGCCAGCAGTTCAGGACAGGGAGGGGAAAAACTGTTTTTT. This gives the protein CASSSGQGGEKLFF.

This clone was observed a handful of times. The rearrangement links TRBV7-9 to TRBJ2-1; 8 bases agree with TRBD2. Looked up from germline, CDR1 is SEHNR and CDR2 is FQNEAQ (reference sequence). This CDR3 contains 15 residues. V was clipped by 5 bases and J by 0 bases; unmatched bases: 3. The CDR3 sequence: CASSRSGGSYNEQFF. The CDR3 region has the DNA TGTGCCAGCAGCCGCAGCGGGGGCTCCTACAATGAGCAGTTCTTC. Complete variable domain (other parts from reference TRBV7-9 and TRBJ2-1): DTGVSQNPRHKITKRGQNVTFRCDPISEHNRLYWYRQTLGQGPEFLTYFQNEAQLEKSRLLSDRFSAERPKGSFSTLEIQRTEQGDSAMYLCASSRSGGSYNEQFFGPGTRLTVL.

The chain carries TRBV29-1 and TRBJ2-3; perhaps TRBD2 as D (5 bases). V lost 1 base and J 3 bases, leaving 14 bases between the germline ends. Per germline, CDR1 SQVTM and CDR2 ANQGSEA. There are 15 residues in the CDR3. The CDR3 DNA sequence: TGCAGCGTTGAAGTGTCTAGCTTAGGTACAGATACGCAGTATTTT. The encoded protein is CSVEVSSLGTDTQYF.

The V gene is TRBV9, the J gene TRBJ2-7; D is uncertain. Deletions cut 3 bases from V and 2 bases from J, with 15 bases between. The germline V gene encodes CDR1 SGDLS and CDR2 YYNGEE. The CDR3 totals 15 residues. The CDR3 bases are TGTGCCAGCAGCGCTCACCCCGACATTCCCTACGAGCAGTACTTC. This sequence encodes CASSAHPDIPYEQYF.

The chain employs TRBV3-1 (or the pseudogene TRBV3-2) and TRBJ1-4; TRBD1 agrees at 8 bases. Germline V gene data show CDR1 as LGHDT and CDR2 as YNNKEL (reference sequence). The CDR3 runs 15 residues. After removal of 0 bases from V and 8 bases from J, the junction contained 5 bases not matched to a gene. The CDR3 region is CASSQEDRAREKLFF. CDR3 in DNA: TGTGCCAGCAGCCAAGAGGACAGGGCGCGCGAAAAACTGTTTTTT.

This clone has just a few counts. This chain connects TRBV4-3 to TRBJ1-2; D may be TRBD1 (6 bases). This CDR3 comprises 17 residues. Germline CDR1 is LGHNA and CDR2 is YSLEER. The V end was cut by 0 bases, the J end by 8 bases, with 22 bases between. The CDR3 is CASSQDPQGSRHRGYTF. The DNA of the CDR3 is TGCGCCAGCAGCCAAGATCCGCAGGGGTCTCGCCATCGGGGCTACACCTTC.

This chain links TRBV6-6 with TRBJ2-2; D is uncertain. The CDR3 contains 16 residues. Trimming took off 6 bases at V and 1 base at J, with 15 bases between the two ends. Germline CDR1 MNHNY, CDR2 SVGAGI (reference sequence). Written as DNA, the CDR3 is TGTGCCAGCAGCCCGCCCCGGTTCCTGAACACCGGGGAGCTGTTTTTT. Amino acid sequence: CASSPPRFLNTGELFF.

V is TRBV11-2 and J is TRBJ2-3, with TRBD1 matching over 9 bases. The CDR3 has 15 amino acids. Germline CDR1 is SGHAT and CDR2 is FQNNGV. Unmatched junction bases numbered 4, after V lost 3 bases and J lost 3 bases. The DNA of the CDR3 is TGTGCCAGCAGCTTGGGACAGGGCGTTACAGATACGCAGTATTTT. It translates to CASSLGQGVTDTQYF.

The chain combines TRBV30 with TRBJ1-2, with D hard to call. CDR1 and CDR2 (germline): GTSNPN, SVGIG (reference sequence). Trimming cost V 0 bases and J 4 bases, with 6 bases left between them. This CDR3 is built from 12 residues. Here the CDR3 reads CAWSVSGYGYTF. The CDR3 region has the DNA TGTGCCTGGAGTGTATCAGGCTATGGCTACACCTTC.

This clone showed up many times. The CDR3 DNA reads as TGTGCCAGCAGTTACGTCTTCCAGGGGCCCGGGGAGCTGTTTTTT. The encoded protein is CASSYVFQGPGELFF. The chain links TRBV6-2 or TRBV6-3 to TRBJ2-2; TRBD1 is a possible D gene (6 bases). There are 15 residues in the CDR3. Trimming removed 2 bases from V and 6 bases from J, with 13 bases in between. CDR1 is MNHEY and CDR2 is SVGEGT in the germline V gene.

The CDR3 DNA reads as TGTGCCAGCAGTGAGGGACTAGCGGCATACAATGAGCAGTTCTTC. It encodes CASSEGLAAYNEQFF. This sequence joins TRBV6-1 and TRBJ2-1; 11 bases match TRBD2. After removal of 3 bases from V and 4 bases from J, the junction contained 2 bases not matched to a gene. The CDR3 sequence is 15 residues long. The germline V gene has CDR1 MNHNS and CDR2 SASEGT.

This clone came up once. The chain is built from TRBV19 and TRBJ2-1, with 7 nucleotides matching TRBD1. Unmatched junction bases numbered 4, after V lost 1 base and J lost 4 bases. Germline lookup yields CDR1 LNHDA and CDR2 SQIVND (reference sequence). The CDR3 loop spans 15 amino acids. The CDR3 sequence: CASSIVGTAYNEQFF. CDR3 coding DNA: TGTGCCAGTAGTATAGTCGGGACAGCTTACAATGAGCAGTTCTTC.

In this sample, this clone turned up a few times. The rearrangement uses TRBV5-8 and TRBJ1-2; D is uncertain. Trimming took 4 bases from V and 9 from J, leaving 19 bases between them. This CDR3 contains 14 residues. The V gene's germline CDR1 is SGHTS and CDR2 YDEGEE. The CDR3 DNA reads TGTGCCAGCAGCCCCAAGTCCGGCGGGTTTAGCTACACCTTC. It translates to CASSPKSGGFSYTF. Drawing the rest from reference TRBV5-8 and TRBJ1-2, the complete variable domain is EAGVTQSPTHLIKTRGQQATLRCSPISGHTSVYWYQQALGLGLQFLLWYDEGEERNRGNFPPRFSGRQFPNYSSELNVNALELEDSALYLCASSPKSGGFSYTFGSGTRLTVV.